Included here is one T cell receptor (beta chain) sequence, with context. The CDR3 runs 12 residues. Trimming removed 6 bases from V and 0 bases from J, with 3 bases in between. Germline values: CDR1 SGHNT, CDR2 YYREEE (reference sequence). This record comes from a study of cytomegalovirus exposure and HLA in healthy donors. Study-wide context: The 120 validation repertoires and the 666 first-cohort repertoires shared a platform, a later analysis reported.

Only in-frame clones appear in the TCRdb table, and some are missing; sequencing was by immunoSEQ multiplex PCR. The table includes about 84,000 clones, roughly 90% detected once. This sequence was found in a man aged 25 to 45 in good health and CMV-seronegative. V gene TRBV5-4 combines with J gene TRBJ2-2; no clear D gene. The specimen was PBMCs. This CDR3 reads CASTANTGELFF. Written as DNA, the CDR3 is TGTGCCAGCACGGCGAACACCGGGGAGCTGTTTTTT.